Listed here is a single T cell receptor (beta chain). The sample is drawn from a study of neoadjuvant anti-PD-1 for oral cavity cancer. Study overall: Nivolumab at 3 mg/kg was mostly given biweekly, three to four doses, pre-surgery. Non-progressing patients received a fourth nivolumab dose near day 43, then surgery on days 50-56.

The germline V gene encodes CDR1 LGHNA and CDR2 YNFKEQ. With 4 bases removed from V and 9 bases from J, the gap between germline ends came to 19 bases. This CDR3 region has 15 residues. Blood libraries mostly used around 0.45 ug genomic DNA, six replicates each. The assay was immunoSEQ multiplex PCR, and TCRdb's table has in-frame clones only and misses some. This table holds some 14,000 clones, around two thirds found once. These newly diagnosed stage II-IVA oral cavity squamous cell carcinoma patients had no prior systemic or radiation treatment. This rearrangement joins TRBV4-2 to TRBJ1-3; maybe TRBD1 (6 bases). This material consisted of PBMCs, taken before nivolumab (anti-PD-1) treatment. This TCR came from a person between 40 and 85 years old with oral cavity squamous cell carcinoma. CDR3 coding DNA: TGTGCCAGCAGCCTTGGGACATTCGAAGGAGCCACCATATATTTT. It encodes CASSLGTFEGATIYF.